Presented here are 27 T cell receptor beta chains from one specimen sequenced in a study of T cell repertoires in cytomegalovirus infection. TCRdb re-derived calls from the reads in MiXCR, one entry per CDR3 protein. The sample consists of a few hundred thousand distinct CDR3 sequences, 25% of them appearing once. These receptors have no known antigen. Specimen: cultured PBMCs, collected from culture after CMV antigen stimulation. Every receptor here comes from a human donor in good health (CMV status not recorded). Some clones in this sample may be carry-over from other donors' samples.

CDR3 region: CASSSPGGTEAFF. The DNA of the CDR3 is TGTGCCAGCAGTTCCCCAGGCGGAACTGAAGCTTTCTTT. The chain combines TRBV28 with TRBJ1-1; D not certain. Between the trimmed V and J ends, which lost 4 bases and 5 bases, there was a span of 11 bases. CDR3 size: 13 residues. Germline V lookup: CDR1 MDHEN, CDR2 SYDVKM.

The CDR3 reads CASSHSGKADTQYF. The CDR3 region has the DNA TGTGCCAGCAGCCACTCAGGGAAGGCAGATACGCAGTATTTT. V and J are TRBV12-3 or TRBV12-4 and TRBJ2-3, with D perhaps TRBD1 (5 bases). The CDR3 totals 14 residues. Trimming cost V 6 bases and J 4 bases, with 14 bases left between them.

This clonotype was picked up many times. This chain uses TRBV10-3 with TRBJ2-1; D remains ambiguous. The length of the CDR3 is 12 residues. Trimming removed 6 bases from V and 6 bases from J, with 9 bases in between. Germline values: CDR1 ENHRY, CDR2 SYGVKD. The CDR3 nucleotides read TGTGCCATCAGGGATATTAGCAATGAGCAGTTCTTC. It codes for CAIRDISNEQFF.

This clonotype showed up just a few times. This chain connects TRBV7-8 to TRBJ2-7; D is possibly TRBD2 (6 bases). Deletions cut 5 bases from V and 7 bases from J, with 21 bases between. This CDR3 region has 15 residues. Germline CDR1 SGHVS, CDR2 FQNEAQ. CDR3 amino acids: CASSDPWGRSGEQYF. CDR3 in DNA: TGTGCCAGCAGCGATCCTTGGGGGAGGTCAGGGGAGCAGTACTTC. Combining the CDR3 with reference TRBV7-8 and TRBJ2-7 gives the whole variable domain GAGVSQSPRYKVAKRGQDVALRCDPISGHVSLFWYQQALGQGPEFLTYFQNEAQLDKSGLPSDRFFAERPEGSVSTLKIQRTQQEDSAVYLCASSDPWGRSGEQYFGPGTRLTVT.

CDR3 sequence: CASSVMPDGNEQYF. CDR3 bases: TGTGCCAGCAGCGTAATGCCGGATGGGAACGAGCAGTACTTC. The chain combines TRBV7-2 with TRBJ2-7; D unclear. Per germline, CDR1 SGHTA and CDR2 FQGNSA. V lost 5 bases, J lost 5 bases, and 16 bases lay in between. The CDR3 has 14 residues.

This clonotype was detected once. One junction end disagrees with the germline gene, perhaps due to a read error. The chain recombines TRBV5-3 with TRBJ1-1, with D perhaps matching TRBD1 (6 bases). TRBV5-3 is treated as an ORF (open reading frame) with a function not yet certain. The CDR3 covers 15 residues. Here the CDR3 DNA reads TGTGCCAGCAGCTTCGGGGCAGGGAGGGGGACTGAAGCTTTCTTT. It is translated as CASSFGAGRGTEAFF.

This clonotype was seen repeatedly, ten times or more. The V call is TRBV7-2, the J call TRBJ2-7; the match to TRBD1 covers 10 bases. The V segment lost 5 bases and the J segment 0 bases; nucleotides outside the gene matches: 4. Looked up from germline, CDR1 is SGHTA and CDR2 is FQGNSA. The CDR3 has 15 residues. The DNA of the CDR3 is TGTGCCAGCAGCCCTTGGACAGGGGGCTCCTACGAGCAGTACTTC. Protein sequence: CASSPWTGGSYEQYF.

This clonotype occurred a few times. The chain is built from TRBV6-2 or TRBV6-3 and TRBJ2-7; 8 positions match TRBD1. Per the germline V gene, CDR1 is MNHEY and CDR2 is SVGEGT. The CDR3 has 15 residues. V lost 8 bases and J lost 1; bases outside the gene matches: 10. The DNA for the CDR3 is TGTGCCAGCCGACCTGGGACAGGAGGTTCCTACGAGCAGTACGTC. Residues: CASRPGTGGSYEQYV.

This clonotype showed up just once. A much larger clone differs from this one at a single base, so this may be a read error. V usage is TRBV7-8 and J usage is TRBJ2-1; D perhaps matches TRBD2 (5 bases). The ends were cut back, 5 bases at V and 3 bases at J, with 17 bases in the middle. CDR3 length equals 16 residues. Germline values: CDR1 SGHVS, CDR2 FQNEAQ. The CDR3 DNA is TGTGCCAGCAGCCCCCAAACTAGGTTTTTCTACAATGAGCAGTTCTTC. Protein: CASSPQTRFFYNEQFF.

This clonotype was counted at least ten times. V gene TRBV7-2 combines with J gene TRBJ2-3; the D is unclear. The V gene's germline CDR1 is SGHTA and CDR2 FQGNSA. V lost 1 base and J lost 1, with 9 bases in between. This CDR3 is built from 15 residues. CDR3 sequence reads: CASSLDGVGTDTQYF. In DNA form, the CDR3 reads TGTGCCAGCAGCTTAGATGGGGTGGGCACAGATACGCAGTATTTT.

Notes on this clonotype: A much larger clone differs from this one at a single base, so this may be a read error. This rearrangement joins TRBV7-2 to TRBJ1-5; D is possibly TRBD1 (6 bases). The CDR3 covers 14 residues. CDR1 and CDR2 from the germline V gene are SGHTA and FQGNSA. Here the CDR3 reads CASRRGGGNQPQRF. The CDR3 DNA follows: TGTGCCAGCAGGCGCGGGGGGGGCAATCAGCCCCAGCGTTTT.

The chain couples TRBV19 to TRBJ2-7, with TRBD2 identical over 10 bases. Germline loops: CDR1 LNHDA, CDR2 SQIVND (reference sequence). After removal of 6 bases from V and 4 bases from J, the junction contained 3 bases not matched to a gene. This CDR3 contains 13 residues. CDR3 sequence (DNA): TGTGCCAGTAGCCGAGCGGGGGGGTACGAGCAGTACGTC. Its protein product is CASSRAGGYEQYV.

V and J are TRBV7-2 and TRBJ2-1; possibly TRBD1 or TRBD2 for D (5 bases each). The CDR3 loop spans 16 amino acids. The germline gives CDR1 SGHTA, CDR2 FQGNSA. The V end was cut by 0 bases, the J end by 9 bases, with 18 bases between. The DNA for the CDR3 is TGTGCCAGCAGCTTAGCGCAGGGACCGCTAGGACGTGAGCAGTTCTTC. It yields the protein CASSLAQGPLGREQFF.

CDR3 amino acids: CASSYYGEPRFYGYTF. As DNA, the CDR3 is TGTGCCAGCAGTTACTACGGGGAACCTCGATTCTATGGCTACACCTTC. The chain uses TRBV6-2 or TRBV6-3 and TRBJ1-2, with D unclear. Trimming cost V 1 base and J 4 bases, with 16 bases left between them. CDR3 size: 16 residues. Germline assignment: CDR1 MNHEY and CDR2 SVGEGT.

The chain has TRBV6-2 or TRBV6-3 and TRBJ2-4, with D perhaps matching TRBD2 (5 bases). Per germline, CDR1 MNHEY and CDR2 SVGEGT. The V gene lost 2 bases and the J gene lost 0 bases, with 8 bases spanning the gap. The CDR3 sequence is 15 residues long. CDR3 in amino acids: CASSYPGLAKNIQYF. CDR3 DNA sequence: TGTGCCAGCAGTTACCCGGGGTTAGCCAAAAACATTCAGTACTTC.

This clonotype has ten or more counts. The J gene is TRBJ2-1, the V gene TRBV7-2, with D perhaps TRBD2 (5 bases). This CDR3 region has 14 residues. Between the trimmed V and J ends, which lost 7 bases and 3 bases, there was a span of 13 bases. Germline CDR1 is SGHTA and CDR2 is FQGNSA. CDR3 amino acids: CASNGVTDYNEQFF. CDR3 DNA sequence: TGTGCCAGCAACGGGGTAACTGACTACAATGAGCAGTTCTTC.

V gene TRBV6-6 combines with J gene TRBJ2-2, with 8 nucleotides matching TRBD2. Trimming took 7 bases from V and 0 from J; bases not matched to a gene: 7. The germline CDR1 and CDR2 sequences are MNHNY and SVGAGI (reference sequence). The CDR3 is made up of 16 amino acids. The CDR3 reads CASTNSGGANTGELFF. The CDR3, as DNA: TGTGCCAGCACCAATTCGGGGGGGGCGAACACCGGGGAGCTGTTTTTT.

The gene calls are TRBV15 and TRBJ2-6; perhaps TRBD1 as D (6 bases). Per germline, CDR1 LNHNV and CDR2 YYDKDF (reference sequence). CDR3 length: 15 amino acids. Trimming took 5 bases from V and 0 from J, leaving 8 bases between them. The CDR3 nucleotides read TGTGCCACCAGCGACAGGTTCTCTGGGGCCAACGTCCTGACTTTC. This codes for CATSDRFSGANVLTF.

As concerns this clonotype: Germline is not matched at one junction end, which may reflect a read error. The rearrangement links TRBV7-9 to TRBJ2-6; D is possibly TRBD1 (5 bases). Germline values: CDR1 SEHNR, CDR2 FQNEAQ (reference sequence). The CDR3 contains 16 residues. The chain's CDR3 is CASSTGAQDGANVLTF. In DNA, the CDR3 is TGTGCCAGCAGCACTGGGGCTCAGGATGGGGCAAACGTCCTGACTTTC.

This clonotype has a handful of counts. This sequence joins TRBV5-8 and TRBJ2-1; 9 nucleotides align to TRBD2. The CDR3 length is 16 residues. V dropped 4 bases and J dropped 3; count of bases not matched to a gene: 8. Germline CDR1 SGHTS, CDR2 YDEGEE. CDR3 residues: CASSPRLAVIYNEQFF. The CDR3, as DNA: TGTGCCAGCAGCCCTAGACTAGCGGTGATCTACAATGAGCAGTTCTTC.

The chain has TRBV7-4 and TRBJ1-1; D gene uncertain. V was cut by 2 bases and J by 4 bases, with 11 bases left in between. Germline V gene data show CDR1 as SGHVT and CDR2 as SQSDAQ. The CDR3 runs 14 residues. The CDR3 loop is CASSLFEDGTEAFF. CDR3 coding DNA: TGTGCCAGCAGCTTATTTGAGGATGGCACTGAAGCTTTCTTT.

This clonotype was found many times. CDR3 protein: CASSSYRGYEQYV. CDR3 nucleotide sequence: TGTGCCAGCAGCTCCTACCGAGGTTACGAGCAGTACGTC. V usage is TRBV7-2 and J usage is TRBJ2-7, with unresolved D. Germline V gene data show CDR1 as SGHTA and CDR2 as FQGNSA. Trimming stripped 4 bases from V and 4 bases from J, with 11 bases between. CDR3 size: 13 residues.

This clonotype appeared a few times. The chain joins TRBV7-6 to TRBJ2-3; 10 bases map to TRBD2. Germline V gene data show CDR1 as SGHVS and CDR2 as FNYEAQ. The length of the CDR3 is 16 residues. After removal of 4 bases from V and 0 bases from J, the junction contained 4 bases not matched to a gene. The CDR3 spells CASSSGLAVSTDTQYF. The CDR3 nucleotides are TGTGCCAGCAGCTCCGGACTAGCGGTTAGCACAGATACGCAGTATTTT.

The sample holds many counts of this clonotype. The gene calls are TRBV28 and TRBJ2-1; D perhaps matches TRBD2 (6 bases). The CDR3 totals 16 residues. Trimming left V 6 bases short and J 5 bases short, with 20 bases between. Germline V CDR1 and CDR2: MDHEN, SYDVKM. The CDR3 loop is CASSPHSGTLHNEQFF. In nucleotides, the CDR3 is TGTGCCAGCAGCCCTCATAGCGGCACCCTGCACAATGAGCAGTTCTTC.

This clonotype was found a few times. The chain is built from TRBV4-3 and TRBJ2-2; D might be TRBD2 (6 bases). The CDR3 extends over 15 amino acids. V lost 5 bases and J lost 4, with 14 bases in between. CDR1 and CDR2 (germline): LGHNA, YSLEER. CDR3 nucleotides: TGCGCCAGCAGCGGGCGGGACCGCGGCACCGGGGAGCTGTTTTTT. This gives the protein CASSGRDRGTGELFF.

This clonotype was recorded at least ten times. The chain employs TRBV10-3 and TRBJ2-5, with D hard to call. V was cut by 2 bases and J by 4 bases, with 5 bases left in between. From germline, CDR1 is ENHRY and CDR2 SYGVKD. The CDR3 contains 12 residues. The CDR3: CAISENRETQYF. The CDR3 nucleotides are TGTGCCATCAGTGAGAACAGAGAGACCCAGTACTTC.

The chain is built from TRBV20-1 and TRBJ2-3; 10 nucleotides agree with TRBD2. From germline, CDR1 is DFQATT and CDR2 SNEGSKA (reference sequence). The CDR3 length is 16 residues. Trimming at V came to 3 bases and at J to 5 bases, leaving 11 bases not matched to a gene. As DNA, the CDR3 is TGCAGTGCTAGTAGTCTCGGAACTAGCGGGAAAGATACGCAGTATTTT. This sequence encodes CSASSLGTSGKDTQYF.